This TCR beta chain is from a study of cytomegalovirus exposure and HLA in healthy donors. J was trimmed by 0 bases and V by 4 bases; bases with no gene match: 13. The CDR3 length is 19 residues. In germline, CDR1 is SGHNT, CDR2 YYREEE (reference sequence). 60 Vbeta and 13 Jbeta primers were used in PCR. Method: immunoSEQ multiplex PCR; TCRdb's copy keeps in-frame clones and lacks some. The sample has 100,000 or so clones, 65% to 85% seen once. The J gene is TRBJ2-5, the V gene TRBV5-4; TRBD2 agrees at 12 bases. The sequenced sample consisted of PBMCs. The receptor was isolated from a man aged 18 to 35 in good health and CMV-seronegative. The CDR3 coding sequence is TGTGCCAGCAGCCCCAAAAGGACTAGCGGGGACGGATACCAAGAGACCCAGTACTTC. Its translation is CASSPKRTSGDGYQETQYF. The full variable domain, in which reference TRBV5-4 and TRBJ2-5 provide the parts outside the CDR3, is ETGVTQSPTHLIKTRGQQVTLRCSSQSGHNTVSWYQQALGQGPQFIFQYYREEENGRGNFPPRFSGLQFPNYSSELNVNALELDDSALYLCASSPKRTSGDGYQETQYFGPGTRLLVL.